These T cell receptor beta chains were read from a single sample in a study of beta chain features in type 1 diabetes. The repertoire was sequenced with immunoSEQ multiplex PCR; TCRdb's copy has only in-frame clones and lacks some. The sample consists of about 700,000 clones, 10% to 15% of them appearing once. Material for sequencing was naive CD4+ T cells from blood. Receptor source: a young man with type 1 diabetes. CDR3s include the opening cysteine and the closing phenylalanine or tryptophan. A D gene is named only where the DNA matches it firmly. Clone size is not always given. Where it is, it says once, few, many or a class for expanded clones.

CASSQRIGLAGASEQFF,TGTGCCAGCAGTCAAAGGATTGGACTAGCGGGGGCCTCGGAGCAGTTCTTC,few,TRBV28,TRBD2,17,TRBJ2-1
CATRFRDRYEQYF,TGTGCCACCCGATTCCGGGACCGCTACGAGCAGTACTTC,-,TRBV27,-,13,TRBJ2-7
CASSPGEGRSTDTQYF,TGCGCCAGCAGCCCAGGTGAGGGGAGAAGCACAGATACGCAGTATTTT,once,TRBV4-1,-,16,TRBJ2-3
CATGQGTDTQYF,TGTGCCACGGGACAGGGCACAGATACGCAGTATTTT,-,TRBV5-4,TRBD1,12,TRBJ2-3
CSVAGQGEERQYF,TGCAGCGTTGCTGGACAGGGCGAAGAGAGGCAGTACTTC,-,TRBV29-1,TRBD1,13,TRBJ2-7
CASSPPLESSGSDTQYF,TGTGCCAGCAGCCCCCCTTTGGAGTCTAGCGGTTCAGATACGCAGTATTTT,-,TRBV13,TRBD2,17,TRBJ2-3
CASSPGTGAGEQYF,TGTGCCAGCAGTCCCGGGACAGGGGCAGGCGAGCAGTACTTC,-,TRBV6-5,TRBD1,14,TRBJ2-7
CASSHRLDTYEQYF,TGCGCCAGCAGCCACCGTTTGGACACCTACGAGCAGTACTTC,-,TRBV4-1,-,14,TRBJ2-7
CASSPPGEKLFF,TGTGCCAGCAGTCCGCCGGGGGAAAAACTGTTTTTT,few,TRBV27,-,12,TRBJ1-4
CASSLDDRSETQYF,TGTGCCAGCAGCTTAGACGACCGGTCGGAGACCCAGTACTTC,-,TRBV11-2,-,14,TRBJ2-5
CASSPTGSYNEQFF,TGCGCCAGCAGCCCCACAGGGTCCTACAATGAGCAGTTCTTC,few,TRBV4-1,-,14,TRBJ2-1
CAWSAGGVEAFF,TGTGCCTGGAGCGCCGGGGGGGTCGAAGCTTTCTTT,-,TRBV30,-,12,TRBJ1-1
CASSTGLDRFGYEQYF,TGCGCCAGCAGCACGGGACTAGACCGATTTGGATACGAGCAGTACTTC,-,TRBV5-1,TRBD2,16,TRBJ2-7
CASSVSGANVLTF,TGTGCCAGCAGTGTGTCTGGGGCCAACGTCCTGACTTTC,-,TRBV6-6,-,13,TRBJ2-6
CASSLEELSANEQFF,TGTGCCAGCAGCTTGGAGGAGCTTTCGGCCAATGAGCAGTTCTTC,few,TRBV5-4,-,15,TRBJ2-1
CASSVDARGSYNEQFF,TGTGCCAGCAGCGTAGATGCCCGGGGGAGTTACAATGAGCAGTTCTTC,-,TRBV9,-,16,TRBJ2-1
CAWSAGGNTIYF,TGTGCCTGGAGTGCGGGGGGAAACACCATATATTTT,few,TRBV30,-,12,TRBJ1-3
CASSDSSGQETQYF,TGTGCCAGCAGTGACTCTAGCGGCCAAGAGACCCAGTACTTC,-,TRBV2,TRBD2,14,TRBJ2-5
CASSPHPKEETQYF,TGTGCCAGCAGCCCACACCCGAAGGAAGAGACCCAGTACTTC,-,TRBV27,-,14,TRBJ2-5
CASSRTWGQRTDTQYF,TGTGCCAGCAGCCGAACCTGGGGACAGCGCACAGATACGCAGTATTTT,few,TRBV11-1,TRBD1,16,TRBJ2-3
CASSLGHGAGGSNSPLHF,TGTGCCAGCAGCTTAGGCCACGGCGCCGGGGGAAGTAATTCACCCCTCCACTTT,few,TRBV7-9,-,18,TRBJ1-6
CAWSWTGLNYGYTF,TGTGCCTGGAGCTGGACAGGTTTAAACTATGGCTACACCTTC,few,TRBV30,TRBD1,14,TRBJ1-2
CASSQNKIGTATTNEKLFF,TGTGCCAGCAGTCAAAACAAAATCGGGACAGCAACAACTAATGAAAAACTGTTTTTT,-,TRBV28,TRBD1,19,TRBJ1-4
CASSIGTGGEQYF,TGCGCCAGCAGCATCGGGACAGGCGGCGAGCAGTACTTC,few,TRBV5-1,TRBD1,13,TRBJ2-7
CASSLGGQGQEQYF,TGTGCCAGCAGTTTGGGGGGACAGGGTCAAGAGCAGTACTTC,-,TRBV28,TRBD1,14,TRBJ2-7
CASSPSGGHNEQFF,TGTGCCAGCAGCCCTAGCGGGGGGCACAATGAGCAGTTCTTC,-,TRBV5-4,TRBD2,14,TRBJ2-1
CASSQWTRSYNEQFF,TGTGCCAGTAGTCAATGGACAAGAAGCTACAATGAGCAGTTCTTC,-,TRBV19,-,15,TRBJ2-1
CASSYGQGGEAFF,TGCGCCAGCAGCTACGGACAGGGAGGTGAAGCTTTCTTT,few,TRBV5-1,TRBD1,13,TRBJ1-1
CAWKVGAETQYF,TGTGCCTGGAAGGTCGGGGCGGAGACCCAGTACTTC,few,TRBV30,-,12,TRBJ2-5
CATSSQRTEAFF,TGTGCCACCAGCTCGCAGAGAACTGAAGCTTTCTTT,-,TRBV15,-,12,TRBJ1-1
CASKIEGEQYF,TGTGCCAGCAAAATCGAGGGGGAGCAGTACTTC,-,TRBV7-9,-,11,TRBJ2-7
CASTRIGSYVQFF,TGTGCCAGTACGAGGATCGGGTCCTATGTGCAGTTCTTC,-,TRBV19,-,13,TRBJ2-1
CSVFSGGAADTQYF,TGCAGCGTCTTTAGCGGGGGGGCGGCAGATACGCAGTATTTT,few,TRBV29-1,TRBD2,14,TRBJ2-3
CASSLGSSSGNTIYF,TGTGCCAGCAGCTTGGGATCCAGCTCTGGAAACACCATATATTTT,few,TRBV5-6,-,15,TRBJ1-3
CASSYRGGQETQYF,TGTGCCAGCAGCTATCGGGGGGGCCAAGAGACCCAGTACTTC,-,TRBV9,TRBD2,14,TRBJ2-5
CASSLFGADYTDTQYF,TGTGCCAGCAGCCTATTCGGCGCAGACTACACAGATACGCAGTATTTT,-,TRBV7-2,-,16,TRBJ2-3
CASAGSQETQYF,TGTGCCAGCGCGGGCAGTCAAGAGACCCAGTACTTC,-,TRBV27,-,12,TRBJ2-5
CASSQVQGRSPLHF,TGTGCCAGCAGCCAAGTACAGGGTCGGTCACCCCTCCACTTT,few,TRBV14,-,14,TRBJ1-6
CASTPGERLGLYF,TGTGCCAGCACCCCGGGGGAGCGACTGGGTTTGTACTTC,-,TRBV6-1,-,13,TRBJ2-7
CASHPGQGSEKLFF,TGTGCCAGTCACCCGGGACAGGGGTCTGAAAAACTGTTTTTT,-,TRBV2,TRBD1,14,TRBJ1-4
CASRPGAANEKLFF,TGTGCCAGCAGGCCCGGGGCTGCTAATGAAAAACTGTTTTTT,-,TRBV6-5,-,14,TRBJ1-4
CASSLYASGENTGELFF,TGTGCCAGCAGCTTATATGCTAGCGGAGAGAACACCGGGGAGCTGTTTTTT,-,TRBV7-3,TRBD2,17,TRBJ2-2
CASSEASQAAAEQYF,TGTGCCAGCAGTGAAGCGTCGCAGGCGGCGGCCGAGCAGTACTTC,-,TRBV2,-,15,TRBJ2-7
CSVEDPPNQPQHF,TGCAGCGTTGAAGATCCCCCCAATCAGCCCCAGCATTTT,-,TRBV29-1,-,13,TRBJ1-5
CASRNRDRGYTF,TGTGCCAGTAGGAACAGGGATCGCGGCTACACCTTC,-,TRBV19,-,12,TRBJ1-2
CAWRGVLLSGELFF,TGTGCCTGGAGGGGTGTATTATTAAGCGGGGAGCTGTTTTTT,-,TRBV30,-,14,TRBJ2-2
CSASRTEAFF,TGCAGTGCTTCCAGGACAGAAGCTTTCTTT,-,TRBV20-1,-,10,TRBJ1-1
CASSSLEAGIFGNTEAFF,TGTGCCAGCAGCTCTCTTGAGGCAGGGATCTTTGGGAACACTGAAGCTTTCTTT,-,TRBV14,-,18,TRBJ1-1
CASSLGTSGNNEQFF,TGTGCCAGCAGCTTGGGGACTAGCGGGAACAATGAGCAGTTCTTC,few,TRBV7-9,TRBD2,15,TRBJ2-1
CASSLAGRNTEAFF,TGTGCCAGCAGCTTAGCGGGACGGAACACTGAAGCTTTCTTT,-,TRBV11-3,-,14,TRBJ1-1
CAWSQIMNTEAFF,TGTGCCTGGTCACAGATAATGAACACTGAAGCTTTCTTT,few,TRBV30,-,13,TRBJ1-1
CASSFLAGGDYEQYF,TGTGCCAGCAGTTTTCTGGCAGGGGGAGACTACGAGCAGTACTTC,-,TRBV28,TRBD1,15,TRBJ2-7
CASSEAGRQTGFTGELFF,TGTGCCAGCAGTGAAGCGGGTCGACAGACGGGATTCACCGGGGAGCTGTTTTTT,-,TRBV6-1,-,18,TRBJ2-2